The 23 T cell receptor beta chains reported below all come from one sample, sequenced in a study of shared clonotypes between healthy human individuals. Clones were read by immunoSEQ multiplex PCR, and TCRdb kept only the in-frame ones, dropping some. The repertoire consists of 2.3 million or so clones, with over 90% occurring once and the leading ten covering under 0.45%. The sample comprised naive CD4+ T cells from PBMCs. The subset: CD45RA+ positively selected. These receptors all come from a young man in good health. Some clones in this sample may be carry-over from other donors' samples.

This clone was recorded once. The chain recombines TRBV29-1 with TRBJ2-1; D call uncertain. Germline CDR1 and CDR2: SQVTM and ANQGSEA. This CDR3 contains 14 residues. V lost 1 base to trimming and J lost 4 bases, with 11 bases between them. The CDR3 loop is CSVEGGSQYNEQFF. The CDR3 DNA reads as TGCAGCGTTGAAGGTGGGTCCCAGTACAATGAGCAGTTCTTC.

As for this clone: Other DNA sequences in this specimen translate into the identical CDR3. This rearrangement joins TRBV5-1 to TRBJ2-1, with D uncertain. Germline V gene data show CDR1 as SGHRS and CDR2 as YFSETQ. With 0 bases removed from V and 2 bases from J, the gap between germline ends came to 9 bases. The CDR3 runs 15 residues. The CDR3 DNA follows: TGCGCCAGCAGCTTGGTGGCAGGAGCCTACAATGAGCAGTTCTTC. This sequence encodes CASSLVAGAYNEQFF.

Note on this clone: Other DNA sequences in the sample encode the same CDR3. This chain links TRBV23-1 with TRBJ1-5; D is possibly TRBD1 (6 bases). TRBV23-1 has ORF status, its function being uncertain. Trimming pared 2 bases from V and 4 bases from J, leaving 9 bases between. There are 14 residues in the CDR3. The CDR3 coding sequence is TGCGCCAGCAGTCAAGGCAGGGGAAATCAGCCCCAGCATTTT. It translates to CASSQGRGNQPQHF.

The chain couples TRBV5-1 to TRBJ2-5, with TRBD2 matching 11 bases. The CDR3 length is 15 residues. Germline V lookup: CDR1 SGHRS, CDR2 YFSETQ. The V segment lost 6 bases and the J segment 2 bases; nucleotides outside the gene matches: 6. CDR3 coding DNA: TGCGCCAGCATCCCGGGACTAGCGGCACAAGAGACCCAGTACTTC. Translated: CASIPGLAAQETQYF.

V and J are TRBV28 and TRBJ2-7, with a tentative D call TRBD2 (6 bases). CDR3 length: 14 residues. Per the germline V gene, CDR1 is MDHEN and CDR2 is SYDVKM. Trimming removed 4 bases from V and 3 bases from J, with 13 bases in between. The DNA of the CDR3 is TGTGCCAGCAGTTCCATCGGGGGACGCTACGAGCAGTACTTC. Protein sequence: CASSSIGGRYEQYF.

The V gene is TRBV15, the J gene TRBJ2-2, with 7 bases that match TRBD1. CDR1 LNHNV and CDR2 YYDKDF come from the germline V gene (reference sequence). The V and J ends lost 5 bases and 6 bases, in that order; junction bases with no gene match: 6. CDR3 size: 14 residues. The CDR3 DNA follows: TGTGCCACCAGCGTCGACAGGGCCCCCGGGGAGCTGTTTTTT. This codes for CATSVDRAPGELFF.

The chain is built from TRBV5-1 and TRBJ2-3; 7 bases are shared with TRBD2. The CDR3 runs 17 residues. Germline loops: CDR1 SGHRS, CDR2 YFSETQ. The ends lost 0 bases at V and 2 bases at J; junction bases unmatched: 9. CDR3 sequence: CASSLDGVSGHTDTQYF. The DNA for the CDR3 is TGCGCCAGCAGCTTGGATGGGGTTAGCGGGCACACAGATACGCAGTATTTT. Complete variable domain (other parts from reference TRBV5-1 and TRBJ2-3): KAGVTQTPRYLIKTRGQQVTLSCSPISGHRSVSWYQQTPGQGLQFLFEYFSETQRNKGNFPGRFSGRQFSNSRSEMNVSTLELGDSALYLCASSLDGVSGHTDTQYFGPGTRLTVL.

This rearrangement joins TRBV5-1 to TRBJ1-3; perhaps TRBD1 as D (6 bases). The V and J ends lost 6 bases and 0 bases respectively, with 16 bases between them. The CDR3 length is 16 residues. Germline values: CDR1 SGHRS, CDR2 YFSETQ. CDR3 nucleotide sequence: TGCGCCAGCATGAGCGGGGGCCTTAGCTCTGGAAACACCATATATTTT. Its protein product is CASMSGGLSSGNTIYF. The full variable domain, in which reference TRBV5-1 and TRBJ1-3 provide the parts outside the CDR3, is KAGVTQTPRYLIKTRGQQVTLSCSPISGHRSVSWYQQTPGQGLQFLFEYFSETQRNKGNFPGRFSGRQFSNSRSEMNVSTLELGDSALYLCASMSGGLSSGNTIYFGEGSWLTVV.

The genes are TRBV28 and TRBJ1-5; 7 nucleotides line up with TRBD1. Germline values: CDR1 MDHEN, CDR2 SYDVKM. The V segment lost 5 bases and the J segment 2 bases; nucleotides outside the gene matches: 6. This CDR3 is built from 15 residues. CDR3 sequence reads: CASSAGGQRNQPQHF. CDR3 in DNA: TGTGCCAGCAGTGCAGGGGGACAACGCAATCAGCCCCAGCATTTT. The entire variable domain, with the rest obtained from reference TRBV28 and TRBJ1-5, is as follows: DVKVTQSSRYLVKRTGEKVFLECVQDMDHENMFWYRQDPGLGLRLIYFSYDVKMKEKGDIPEGYSVSREKKERFSLILESASTNQTSMYLCASSAGGQRNQPQHFGDGTRLSIL.

The chain combines TRBV19 with TRBJ2-7; D possibly corresponds to TRBD2 (6 bases). Germline loops: CDR1 LNHDA, CDR2 SQIVND (reference sequence). V was pared by 1 base and J by 0 bases, with 10 bases between. The CDR3 extends over 15 amino acids. The CDR3 reads CASSIGRGSSYEQYF. CDR3 in DNA: TGTGCCAGTAGTATAGGGCGGGGAAGCTCCTACGAGCAGTACTTC.

The chain recombines TRBV19 with TRBJ2-7; 8 bases line up with TRBD2. The CDR3 length is 14 residues. After removal of 6 bases from V and 2 bases from J, the junction contained 6 bases not matched to a gene. CDR1 LNHDA and CDR2 SQIVND come from the germline V gene (reference sequence). CDR3 protein: CASRASGLTYEQYF. The CDR3 nucleotides read TGTGCCAGTAGGGCTAGCGGGTTAACCTACGAGCAGTACTTC.

The J gene is TRBJ1-2, the V gene TRBV27; D is undetermined. Germline lookup yields CDR1 MNHEY and CDR2 SMNVEV (reference sequence). The CDR3 is 15 amino acids. V was clipped by 5 bases and J by 2 bases, with 15 bases between them. The DNA of the CDR3 is TGTGCCAGCAGTCCCTATCCCGACGGGAACTATGGCTACACCTTC. Translating gives CASSPYPDGNYGYTF.

This sequence joins TRBV6-1 and TRBJ1-1; D is unresolved. The CDR3 is 14 residues long. The ends were cut back, 6 bases at V and 3 bases at J, with 14 bases in the middle. The germline V gene encodes CDR1 MNHNS and CDR2 SASEGT. The CDR3: CASRRDSADTEAFF. CDR3 bases: TGTGCCAGCAGGAGGGATAGTGCGGACACTGAAGCTTTCTTT.

J is TRBJ2-7 and V is TRBV5-1, with TRBD2 matching over 7 bases. CDR1 and CDR2 from the germline V gene are SGHRS and YFSETQ. V shed 5 bases, J shed 0 bases, and the junction held 8 bases outside the gene matches. This CDR3 contains 15 residues. CDR3 coding DNA: TGCGCCAGCAGGCCTCTAGCGGAGCCCTCCTACGAGCAGTACTTC. Amino acid sequence: CASRPLAEPSYEQYF.

This sequence joins TRBV7-2 and TRBJ2-3; D is unresolved. V was clipped by 1 base and J by 2 bases, with 10 bases between them. Per the germline V gene, CDR1 is SGHTA and CDR2 is FQGNSA. The CDR3 spans 15 residues. DNA of the CDR3: TGTGCCAGCAGCTTAGTGAGGCACCCCACAGATACGCAGTATTTT. Translated, it gives CASSLVRHPTDTQYF. The full variable domain, its missing parts supplied by reference TRBV7-2 and TRBJ2-3, is GAGVSQSPSNKVTEKGKDVELRCDPISGHTALYWYRQSLGQGLEFLIYFQGNSAPDKSGLPSDRFSAERTGGSVSTLTIQRTQQEDSAVYLCASSLVRHPTDTQYFGPGTRLTVL.

The genes are TRBV5-1 and TRBJ2-7, with D perhaps matching TRBD1 or TRBD2 (5 bases each). The V end was cut by 0 bases, the J end by 6 bases, with 16 bases between. The CDR3 is 15 residues long. Germline CDR1 is SGHRS and CDR2 is YFSETQ. Here the CDR3 DNA reads TGCGCCAGCAGCTTGGCTCCCGGGACCCCCGGCGAGCAGTACTTC. The encoded protein is CASSLAPGTPGEQYF.

This clone was counted between two and nine times. The chain has TRBV7-9 and TRBJ1-1; D may be TRBD1 (6 bases). From germline, CDR1 is SEHNR and CDR2 FQNEAQ (reference sequence). This CDR3 region has 14 residues. The germline V and J ends were trimmed by 5 bases and 5 bases, with 15 bases remaining between them. Here the CDR3 reads CASSPFGGRTEAFF. Here the CDR3 DNA reads TGTGCCAGCAGCCCATTCGGGGGCCGTACTGAAGCTTTCTTT.

Only one count was recorded for this clone. CDR3 in DNA: TGCGCCAGCAGCCAAGATCGGGGACTGCCCGGGGTAGGGCAGTTCTTC. Amino acids: CASSQDRGLPGVGQFF. V usage is TRBV4-1 and J usage is TRBJ2-1, with D possibly matching TRBD2 (6 bases). V lost 0 bases and J 12 bases, leaving 21 bases between the germline ends. From germline, CDR1 is MGHRA and CDR2 YSYEKL. This CDR3 is 16 amino acids long.

The chain recombines TRBV7-8 with TRBJ2-7, with 14 bases matching TRBD2. This CDR3 contains 16 residues. Trimming took 5 bases from V and 5 from J; bases not matched to a gene: 8. From germline, CDR1 is SGHVS and CDR2 FQNEAQ. CDR3 residues: CASSLRGLAGANEQYF. The DNA for the CDR3 is TGTGCCAGCAGCCTCAGGGGACTAGCGGGAGCCAACGAGCAGTACTTC.

The gene calls are TRBV15 and TRBJ2-1; 12 nucleotides line up with TRBD1. The germline V gene has CDR1 LNHNV and CDR2 YYDKDF (reference sequence). The CDR3 has 15 amino acids. The V and J ends lost 2 bases and 8 bases, in that order; junction bases with no gene match: 4. CDR3 sequence (DNA): TGTGCCACCAGCAGACCGGGACAGGGGGCCCATGAGCAGTTCTTC. This encodes CATSRPGQGAHEQFF.

V and J are TRBV5-4 and TRBJ2-5, with D perhaps TRBD1 (8 bases). Germline assignment: CDR1 SGHNT and CDR2 YYREEE (reference sequence). CDR3 length: 16 residues. V shed 0 bases and J shed 5 bases, with 17 bases lying between them. Written as DNA, the CDR3 is TGTGCCAGCAGCTTGGGAGGAGAACAGGGGGGGGAGACCCAGTACTTC. Its translation: CASSLGGEQGGETQYF.

The chain employs TRBV14 and TRBJ2-1; D is possibly TRBD2 (5 bases). The CDR3 runs to 14 residues. Germline lookup yields CDR1 SGHDN and CDR2 FVKESK. V was shortened by 4 bases and J by 4 bases, with 11 bases between the two germline ends. In nucleotides, the CDR3 is TGTGCCAGCAGCCCTAGCTTCTCTTACAATGAGCAGTTCTTC. Residues: CASSPSFSYNEQFF.

The chain joins TRBV9 to TRBJ2-5, with 7 bases aligning to TRBD1. V shed 0 bases, J shed 5 bases, and the junction held 7 bases outside the gene matches. The CDR3 loop spans 15 amino acids. Germline V gene data show CDR1 as SGDLS and CDR2 as YYNGEE. The CDR3 protein is CASSVGYMDRETQYF. The DNA for the CDR3 is TGTGCCAGCAGCGTAGGGTACATGGACAGGGAGACCCAGTACTTC.